The entry below gives a single TCR beta chain sequence along with its context. Its antigen is as yet unknown. These data originate in a study of T cell responses to AZD1222 COVID-19 vaccine. Study-wide context: The study pooled second doses at about 4 or about 12 weeks.

Findings of the study overall: Clonal diversity was possibly underestimated; the donors were predominantly white British and more often female. Rises in breadth and depth of Spike-specific TCRs came after two AZD1222 doses. Unmutated regions of variants are reportedly targeted by nearly half of spike-specific TCRs.

Profiling relied on immunoSEQ multiplex PCR, and the TCRdb table lists in-frame clones only, not all of them. The repertoire holds around 71,000 clones, with nearly 85% as singletons. CDR3 length equals 15 residues. CDR1 SNHLY and CDR2 FYNNEI come from the germline V gene. Trimming removed 4 bases from V and 2 bases from J; junction bases left unmatched: 3. The clonotype was recovered from an adult in good health. The sequencing here drew on peripheral blood, taken on day 0 of AZD1222 vaccination. The V call is TRBV2, the J call TRBJ2-1; TRBD2 matches 9 bases. CDR3 in amino acids: CASSGRLAAYNEQFF. The CDR3 DNA reads as TGTGCCAGCAGTGGTAGACTAGCGGCCTACAATGAGCAGTTCTTC.